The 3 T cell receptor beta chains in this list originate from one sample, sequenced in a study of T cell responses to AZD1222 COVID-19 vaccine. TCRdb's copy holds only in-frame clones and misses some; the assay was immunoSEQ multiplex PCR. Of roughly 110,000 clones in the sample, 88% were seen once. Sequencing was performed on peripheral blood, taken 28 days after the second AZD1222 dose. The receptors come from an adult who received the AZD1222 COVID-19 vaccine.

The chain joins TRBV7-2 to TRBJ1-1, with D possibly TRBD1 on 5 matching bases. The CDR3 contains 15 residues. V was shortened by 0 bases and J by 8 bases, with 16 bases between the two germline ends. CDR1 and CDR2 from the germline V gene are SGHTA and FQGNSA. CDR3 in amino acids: CASSLATGQPWEAFF. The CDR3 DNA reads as TGTGCCAGCAGCTTAGCGACGGGGCAACCCTGGGAAGCTTTCTTT.

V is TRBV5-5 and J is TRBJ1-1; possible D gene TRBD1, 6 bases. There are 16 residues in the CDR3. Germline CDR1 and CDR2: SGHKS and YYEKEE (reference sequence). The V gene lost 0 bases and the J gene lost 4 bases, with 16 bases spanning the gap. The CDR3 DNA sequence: TGTGCCAGCAGCTTGGAACAGTGGGGGCAGAGCACTGAAGCTTTCTTT. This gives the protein CASSLEQWGQSTEAFF.

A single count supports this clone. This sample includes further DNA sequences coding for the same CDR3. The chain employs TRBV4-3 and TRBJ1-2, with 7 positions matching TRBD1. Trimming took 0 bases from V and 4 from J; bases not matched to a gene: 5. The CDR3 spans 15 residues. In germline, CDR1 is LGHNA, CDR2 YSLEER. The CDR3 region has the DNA TGCGCCAGCAGCCAAGAGGTCAGGGGGTTCTATGGCTACACCTTC. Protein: CASSQEVRGFYGYTF.